Each of the 26 T cell receptor beta chains below was sequenced from the same sample in a study of CD8 T cells in Susac syndrome. Random hexamers served to reverse transcribe roughly 0.5 to 1 ug RNA. TCRdb ran MiXCR on the immunoSEQ multiplex PCR reads and lists one entry per CDR3 protein. This sample yields 110,000 to 150,000 distinct CDR3 sequences, of which roughly 95% are seen a single time; 0.084% belongs to the top ten. Sequencing input: CD4+ T cells from PBMCs. The receptor source for this set is a human donor with Susac syndrome.

In nucleotides, the CDR3 is TGTGCCAGCTCACCCGGGACTAGCGGGAGAGAGACCCAGTACTTC. Translating gives CASSPGTSGRETQYF. The chain employs TRBV18 and TRBJ2-5; TRBD2 matches 14 bases. In germline, CDR1 is KGHSH, CDR2 LQKENI. The CDR3 sequence is 15 residues long. With V trimmed by 3 bases and J by 4 bases, 1 base remained unmatched.

A word on this clonotype: The junction differs from germline at one of its ends, possibly a read error. J is TRBJ1-2 and V is TRBV6-1; the D is unclear. CDR3 length equals 11 residues. Per the germline V gene, CDR1 is MNHNS and CDR2 is SASEGT. In DNA form, the CDR3 reads TGTACCAGCAGTGAAGACTATGGCTACACCTTC. Translating it yields CTSSEDYGYTF.

The chain links TRBV18 to TRBJ2-1; no reliable D call. Germline V gives CDR1 KGHSH, CDR2 LQKENI. The CDR3 consists of 13 residues. V lost 1 base, J lost 6 bases, and 7 bases lay in between. CDR3 in amino acids: CASSPLAFNEQFF. The CDR3 DNA is TGTGCCAGCTCACCACTAGCCTTCAATGAGCAGTTCTTC. Full variable domain (missing parts from reference TRBV18 and TRBJ2-1): NAGVMQNPRHLVRRRGQEARLRCSPMKGHSHVYWYRQLPEEGLKFMVYLQKENIIDESGMPKERFSAEFPKEGPSILRIQQVVRGDSAAYFCASSPLAFNEQFFGPGTRLTVL.

The chain uses TRBV29-1 and TRBJ1-1; TRBD1 agrees at 8 bases. Germline V CDR1 and CDR2: SQVTM, ANQGSEA. The ends lost 4 bases at V and 8 bases at J; junction bases unmatched: 12. The CDR3 is 14 amino acids. The CDR3 DNA reads as TGCAGCGTTGTGCAGGGGGCGGCCCTCGACGAAGCTTTCTTT. This translates into CSVVQGAALDEAFF.

The V call is TRBV7-9, the J call TRBJ2-1; D is uncertain. The germline V and J ends were trimmed by 4 bases and 16 bases, with 14 bases remaining between them. This CDR3 has 11 amino acids. The germline gives CDR1 SEHNR, CDR2 FQNEAQ (reference sequence). CDR3 loop: CASSSARVNFF. CDR3 coding DNA: TGTGCCAGCAGCTCTGCCCGGGTAAATTTCTTC.

The chain uses TRBV5-1 and TRBJ1-5, with D unclear. Per the germline V gene, CDR1 is SGHRS and CDR2 is YFSETQ. V was pared by 4 bases and J by 2 bases, with 10 bases between. The CDR3 is 14 amino acids. The CDR3 loop reads CASSPEAGNQPQHF. CDR3 nucleotides: TGCGCCAGCAGCCCAGAGGCAGGCAATCAGCCCCAGCATTTT.

The chain is built from TRBV20-1 and TRBJ2-3; maybe TRBD2 (5 bases). Trimming left V 6 bases short and J 5 bases short, with 15 bases between. CDR1 and CDR2 (germline): DFQATT, SNEGSKA (reference sequence). The CDR3 covers 13 residues. The CDR3 bases are TGCAGTGCCAGAAGTTTCCGGGGAGATACGCAGTATTTT. Its protein is CSARSFRGDTQYF.

The rearrangement uses TRBV5-4 and TRBJ2-1; maybe TRBD2 (5 bases). Germline loops: CDR1 SGHNT, CDR2 YYREEE (reference sequence). Between the trimmed V and J ends, which lost 3 bases and 5 bases, there was a span of 18 bases. The CDR3 totals 16 residues. The CDR3 nucleotides are TGTGCCAGCAGCTCTCCGAGGACGGGAAAAAACAATGAGCAGTTCTTC. Its protein is CASSSPRTGKNNEQFF.

The J gene is TRBJ1-5, the V gene TRBV5-1; D gene ambiguous. Germline CDR1 reads SGHRS; CDR2 reads YFSETQ. Deletions cut 4 bases from V and 2 bases from J, with 10 bases between. The CDR3 extends over 14 amino acids. The CDR3 sequence is CASSPIPGNQPQHF. Here the CDR3 DNA reads TGCGCCAGCAGCCCCATCCCGGGCAATCAGCCCCAGCATTTT.

V and J are TRBV4-1 and TRBJ1-5; 9 bases are shared with TRBD1. Germline V gene data show CDR1 as MGHRA and CDR2 as YSYEKL. J lost 4 bases, V lost 1 base, and 5 bases had no gene match. There are 16 residues in the CDR3. As DNA, the CDR3 is TGCGCCAGCAGCCAAGTAATCGGACAGGGGAATCAGCCCCAGCATTTT. This codes for CASSQVIGQGNQPQHF.

The J gene is TRBJ2-1, the V gene TRBV6-1; no definite D call. Germline CDR1 is MNHNS and CDR2 is SASEGT. V was trimmed by 5 bases and J by 3 bases, leaving 11 bases between them. The CDR3 length is 14 residues. DNA for the CDR3: TGTGCCAGCAGTCGAAACTCCGGCTACAATGAGCAGTTCTTC. Translated, it gives CASSRNSGYNEQFF.

CDR3 sequence: CSVGDRPMNTEAFF. The CDR3 DNA reads TGCAGCGTCGGGGACAGGCCCATGAACACTGAAGCTTTCTTT. This sequence joins TRBV29-1 and TRBJ1-1; 8 bases fit TRBD1. From germline, CDR1 is SQVTM and CDR2 ANQGSEA. V lost 6 bases and J lost 0; bases outside the gene matches: 6. CDR3 size: 14 residues. Complete variable domain (other parts from reference TRBV29-1 and TRBJ1-1): SAVISQKPSRDICQRGTSLTIQCQVDSQVTMMFWYRQQPGQSLTLIATANQGSEATYESGFVIDKFPISRPNLTFSTLTVSNMSPEDSSIYLCSVGDRPMNTEAFFGQGTRLTVV.

The V gene is TRBV6-5, the J gene TRBJ2-5, with D unresolved. The V gene lost 5 bases and the J gene lost 4 bases, with 11 bases spanning the gap. Looked up from germline, CDR1 is MNHEY and CDR2 is SVGAGI. CDR3 length: 13 residues. The CDR3 here is CASSRAMGETQYF. CDR3 coding DNA: TGTGCCAGCAGTCGGGCCATGGGAGAGACCCAGTACTTC.

The chain couples TRBV29-1 to TRBJ1-1; D ambiguous. Germline CDR1 reads SQVTM; CDR2 reads ANQGSEA. This CDR3 has 13 amino acids. V lost 4 bases and J 4 bases, leaving 13 bases between the germline ends. CDR3 bases: TGCAGCGTTGGTGTCGGGAAGGGCACTGAAGCTTTCTTT. Protein: CSVGVGKGTEAFF.

This sequence joins TRBV5-1 and TRBJ2-6; D is perhaps TRBD1 (5 bases). The germline V gene encodes CDR1 SGHRS and CDR2 YFSETQ. V was clipped by 7 bases and J by 4 bases, with 18 bases between them. The CDR3 is made up of 16 amino acids. CDR3 in DNA: TGCGCCAGCGGCCAAAGGGGTTTTCCAGGGGCCAACGTCCTGACTTTC. This encodes CASGQRGFPGANVLTF.

This clonotype was counted once. J is TRBJ1-1 and V is TRBV29-1; D gene uncertain. The germline gives CDR1 SQVTM, CDR2 ANQGSEA. The CDR3 totals 13 residues. Trimming removed 6 bases from V and 5 bases from J, with 16 bases in between. DNA for the CDR3: TGCAGCGTCGGGAGCGCCCCGGGGACTGAAGCTTTCTTT. Translation gives CSVGSAPGTEAFF.

The V call is TRBV20-1, the J call TRBJ2-5; TRBD2 matches at 9 bases. The V gene's germline CDR1 is DFQATT and CDR2 SNEGSKA (reference sequence). V was clipped by 3 bases and J by 2 bases; unmatched bases: 10. The CDR3 is 16 residues long. CDR3 DNA: TGCAGTGCTAGGGGGGTAGCGGGAGATGTGCAAGAGACCCAGTACTTC. Amino acids: CSARGVAGDVQETQYF.

The V and J genes are TRBV7-9 and TRBJ1-5; D unclear. V was trimmed by 1 base and J by 9 bases, leaving 7 bases between them. Germline V gene lookup returns CDR1 SEHNR and CDR2 FQNEAQ (reference sequence). This CDR3 is built from 12 residues. CDR3 nucleotide sequence: TGTGCCAGCAGCTTAGGGGGTATGCCCCAGCATTTT. Amino acids: CASSLGGMPQHF.

This rearrangement joins TRBV5-4 to TRBJ2-1; maybe TRBD2 (5 bases). This CDR3 region has 16 residues. The germline V gene has CDR1 SGHNT and CDR2 YYREEE (reference sequence). The ends were cut back, 0 bases at V and 4 bases at J, with 14 bases in the middle. The CDR3 DNA follows: TGTGCCAGCAGCTTGGGGTCCAGCGGAGTATACAATGAGCAGTTCTTC. It yields the protein CASSLGSSGVYNEQFF.

The count of this clonotype is one. The V call is TRBV7-2, the J call TRBJ2-3; the match to TRBD2 covers 8 bases. J gave up 1 base and V 7 bases, and 1 base lay outside the gene matches. Germline CDR1 reads SGHTA; CDR2 reads FQGNSA. The CDR3 consists of 13 residues. CDR3 region: CASKLAGTDTQYF. CDR3 DNA: TGTGCCAGCAAACTAGCGGGCACAGATACGCAGTATTTT.

V usage is TRBV14 and J usage is TRBJ2-1, with D perhaps matching TRBD2 (6 bases). CDR1 and CDR2 (germline): SGHDN, FVKESK. The CDR3 loop spans 15 amino acids. Trimming removed 4 bases from V and 4 bases from J, with 14 bases in between. Here the CDR3 reads CASSRLVGGYNEQFF. The CDR3, as DNA: TGTGCCAGCAGCCGACTAGTTGGTGGGTACAATGAGCAGTTCTTC.

The rearrangement uses TRBV20-1 and TRBJ2-1; 7 bases are a match to TRBD2. Germline values: CDR1 DFQATT, CDR2 SNEGSKA (reference sequence). V lost 3 bases, J lost 7 bases, and 12 bases stayed unmatched. CDR3 length: 15 residues. In nucleotides, the CDR3 is TGCAGTGCTAGGAATGATGGCGGGAGAGTAAATGAGCAGTTCTTC. Translated: CSARNDGGRVNEQFF.

J is TRBJ2-3 and V is TRBV2; TRBD2 agrees at 7 bases. With 3 bases clipped from V and 12 bases from J, the junction kept 9 bases outside the gene matches. The length of the CDR3 is 13 residues. Germline V gives CDR1 SNHLY, CDR2 FYNNEI. CDR3 residues: CASSDVRLAPQYF. The DNA for the CDR3 is TGTGCCAGCAGTGACGTTCGACTAGCCCCTCAGTATTTT. Supplemented by reference TRBV2 and TRBJ2-3, the full variable domain reads EPEVTQTPSHQVTQMGQEVILRCVPISNHLYFYWYRQILGQKVEFLVSFYNNEISEKSEIFDDQFSVERPDGSNFTLKIRSTKLEDSAMYFCASSDVRLAPQYFGPGTRLTVL.

This clonotype was recorded a few times. The J gene is TRBJ2-7, the V gene TRBV12-3 or TRBV12-4; D unresolved. Trimming removed 5 bases at V and 9 bases at J, with 11 bases between. This CDR3 region has 11 residues. The DNA for the CDR3 is TGTGCCAGCAGTAGTCGGTTCGTGCAGTACTTC. Protein product: CASSSRFVQYF.

The sample holds a few counts of this clonotype. J is TRBJ2-5 and V is TRBV7-9; D ambiguous. This CDR3 has 13 amino acids. Trimming left V 1 base short and J 1 base short, with 4 bases between. CDR1 SEHNR and CDR2 FQNEAQ come from the germline V gene (reference sequence). The CDR3 is CASSLDSQETQYF. As DNA, the CDR3 is TGTGCCAGCAGCTTAGACAGCCAAGAGACCCAGTACTTC.

This rearrangement joins TRBV4-1 to TRBJ2-2, with 9 bases lining up with TRBD1. There are 15 residues in the CDR3. Germline V lookup: CDR1 MGHRA, CDR2 YSYEKL. V was pared by 6 bases and J by 2 bases, with 4 bases of the junction left unmatched. CDR3 bases: TGCGCCAGCAGATCAACAGGGGGCAACACCGGGGAGCTGTTTTTT. Translated: CASRSTGGNTGELFF.